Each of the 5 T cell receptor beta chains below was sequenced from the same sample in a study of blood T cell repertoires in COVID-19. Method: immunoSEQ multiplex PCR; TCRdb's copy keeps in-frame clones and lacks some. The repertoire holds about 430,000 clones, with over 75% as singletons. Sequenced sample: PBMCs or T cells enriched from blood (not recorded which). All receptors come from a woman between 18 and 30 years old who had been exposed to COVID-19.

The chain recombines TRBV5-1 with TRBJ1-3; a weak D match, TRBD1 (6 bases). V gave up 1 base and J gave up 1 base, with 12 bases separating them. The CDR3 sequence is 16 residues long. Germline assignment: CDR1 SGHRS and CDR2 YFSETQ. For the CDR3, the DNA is TGCGCCAGCAGCTTGACAGGGCAGGCGTCTGGAAACACCATATATTTT. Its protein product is CASSLTGQASGNTIYF.

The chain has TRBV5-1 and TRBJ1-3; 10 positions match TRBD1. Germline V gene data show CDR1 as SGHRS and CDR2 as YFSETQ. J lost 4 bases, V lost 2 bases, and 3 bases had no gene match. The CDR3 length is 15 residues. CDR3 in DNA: TGCGCCAGCAGCTTAGACAGGGGGCGAGGAAACACCATATATTTT. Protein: CASSLDRGRGNTIYF. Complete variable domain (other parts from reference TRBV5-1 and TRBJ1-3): KAGVTQTPRYLIKTRGQQVTLSCSPISGHRSVSWYQQTPGQGLQFLFEYFSETQRNKGNFPGRFSGRQFSNSRSEMNVSTLELGDSALYLCASSLDRGRGNTIYFGEGSWLTVV.

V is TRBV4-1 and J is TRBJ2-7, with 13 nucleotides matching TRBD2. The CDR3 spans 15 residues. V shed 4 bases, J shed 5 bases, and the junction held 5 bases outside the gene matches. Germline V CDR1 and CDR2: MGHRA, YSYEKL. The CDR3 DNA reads TGCGCCAGCAGCCCACCGGGACTAGCGGGACACGAGCAGTACTTC. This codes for CASSPPGLAGHEQYF.

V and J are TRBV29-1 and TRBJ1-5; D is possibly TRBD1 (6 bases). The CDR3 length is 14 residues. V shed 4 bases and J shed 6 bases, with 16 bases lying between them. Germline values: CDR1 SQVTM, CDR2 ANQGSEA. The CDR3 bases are TGCAGCGTTGGGGTGCAGGGGCAAGGTCAGCCCCAGCATTTT. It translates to CSVGVQGQGQPQHF.

The chain's CDR3 is CASSSRDTVDQPQHF. CDR3 bases: TGTGCCAGCAGCTCCCGGGATACAGTAGATCAGCCCCAGCATTTT. The V call is TRBV7-9, the J call TRBJ1-5; D unresolved. Germline V gene data show CDR1 as SEHNR and CDR2 as FQNEAQ (reference sequence). V lost 4 bases and J 5 bases, leaving 15 bases between the germline ends. The CDR3 consists of 15 residues.